This T cell receptor (beta chain) was obtained from a study of B cell selection in AIRE deficiency (dated by TCRdb to between 2018 and 2021). Broadly, across the study: TCRbeta repertoires of sorted blood CD4+ conventional T cells and regulatory T cells were compared between AIRE-deficient patients and healthy controls. The TCR-sequenced cohort comprised about five AIRE-deficient APECED patients and about five healthy control donors. Summary of the overall study and its limitations: In AIRE-deficient patients, Tconv and Treg cells had TCRBV gene usage, CDR3 length and TCR diversity comparable to those in healthy donors. Shorter CDR3s were found in shared Treg sequences, reflecting a bias toward rearrangements containing few non-templated nucleotide insertions. Only TCRbeta chains were sequenced; approximately 35% of shared healthy-donor Treg sequences also occurred in healthy Tconv, possibly because of differing TCRalpha chains. Among under 4,500 shared Treg TCRbeta sequences, 31.6% were found to be shared only among healthy donors and approximately 9.3% only among patients, suggesting that Treg selection is less efficient in the absence of AIRE. Approximately 33% of the Treg TCRbeta sequences shared among healthy donors turned up in patient Tconv cells, suggesting that Treg-biased clones are diverted into the Tconv compartment.

Regulatory T cells were sorted as cells that were CD4+CD25hiCD127low/negative. APECED syndrome was present in the AIRE-deficient patients. Tconv and Treg cells for TCRbeta sequencing were sorted on a FACSAria flow cytometer. Sorted cells were collected into 5-ml round-bottom polystyrene tubes, and dry cell pellets were frozen at -80°C before sequencing. As regards this clone: It has no known antigen specificity. Qualities for individual bases were not recorded, and no much larger clone is one base off.

CDR1 is given as MNHEY and CDR2 as SMNVEV, both from the germline V gene (reference sequence). Between the V and J ends, shortened by 4 bases and 6 bases respectively, the junction contains 10 bases. From cysteine to phenylalanine, the CDR3 is 13 amino acids long. CDR3 DNA only is kept here, 39 bases in frame from base 1. The immunoSEQ platform was used for TCRbeta chain sequencing. In the original analysis: Pooled Treg repertoires yielded roughly 6x10^4 distinct TCRbeta sequences from patients and approximately 9.7x10^4 from healthy donors. Public Treg TCRbeta sequences were defined as those shared by two or more individuals and were then searched for in Tconv repertoires. Differences between groups were assessed using Mann-Whitney U tests with Bonferroni-Dunn correction in GraphPad Prism 7.03. TCRdb stores this immuneACCESS table with in-frame sequences only. Part of the clones is absent; in the studies checked, under half of the shortfall reflects unresolved V genes, and no reason is known for the rest. V and J calls and clone size are given by that table; D and trimming were obtained from the DNA. The sample table records 20,000 to 25,000 clones; approximately 94% of these occur just once. The ten largest clones take up less than 2% of the sample.

The receptor was isolated from a human donor with AIRE deficiency. The chain is made from TRBV27 and TRBJ1-5, with the identity of the D gene unclear. The sample comprised Tregs sorted from PBMCs. The CDR3 region: CASSSFEGQPQHF. At the DNA level, the sequence is TGTGCCAGCAGTTCCTTTGAGGGTCAGCCCCAGCATTTT.